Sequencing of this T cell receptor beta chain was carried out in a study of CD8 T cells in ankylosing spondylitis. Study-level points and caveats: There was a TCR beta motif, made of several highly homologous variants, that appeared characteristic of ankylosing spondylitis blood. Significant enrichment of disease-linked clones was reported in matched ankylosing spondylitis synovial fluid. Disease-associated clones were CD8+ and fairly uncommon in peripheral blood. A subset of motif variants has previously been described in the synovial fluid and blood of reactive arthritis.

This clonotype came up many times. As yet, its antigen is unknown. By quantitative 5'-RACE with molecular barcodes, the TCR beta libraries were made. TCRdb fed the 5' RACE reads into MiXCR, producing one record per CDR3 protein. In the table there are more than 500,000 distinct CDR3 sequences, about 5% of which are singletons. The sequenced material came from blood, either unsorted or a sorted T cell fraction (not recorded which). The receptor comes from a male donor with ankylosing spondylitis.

The CDR3 DNA follows: TGCGCCAGCAGCTTGGAGACGGACACTGAAGCTTTCTTT. This translates into CASSLETDTEAFF. J is TRBJ1-1 and V is TRBV5-1; D is ambiguous. The CDR3 covers 13 residues. Trimming took 0 bases from V and 3 from J, leaving 6 bases between them. Germline lookup yields CDR1 SGHRS and CDR2 YFSETQ. The variable domain in full, with the rest retrieved from reference TRBV5-1 and TRBJ1-1, is KAGVTQTPRYLIKTRGQQVTLSCSPISGHRSVSWYQQTPGQGLQFLFEYFSETQRNKGNFPGRFSGRQFSNSRSEMNVSTLELGDSALYLCASSLETDTEAFFGQGTRLTVV.